The present T cell receptor beta chain was sequenced within a study of shared clonotypes between healthy human individuals. As to this clone: The antigen is undetermined.

Study-wide points: All-four-donor shared clonotypes had higher generation probabilities than non-shared clonotypes did.

The assay was immunoSEQ multiplex PCR, and TCRdb's table has in-frame clones only and misses some. Counted here are some 2.1 million clones, roughly 94% occurring once; the ten biggest clones make up 1% to 1.3%. CD8 cells classed as naive were CD45RO-negative and positively selected for CCR7, excluding terminally differentiated effector memory CD45RA+ cells. This receptor was identified in a man aged 18 to 30 in good health. Sequencing input: naive CD8+ T cells sorted from blood.

The DNA for the CDR3 is TGTGCCAGCAGCTTTTGGGGCTCCTATAATTCACCCCTCCACTTT. This translates into CASSFWGSYNSPLHF. The rearrangement links TRBV5-6 to TRBJ1-6; D remains unclear. The V end was cut by 2 bases, the J end by 0 bases, with 6 bases between. Germline CDR1 is SGHDT and CDR2 is YYEEEE. This CDR3 contains 15 residues.